Following are 10 T cell receptor beta chains from one sample sequenced in a study of shared clonotypes between healthy human individuals. Assay used: immunoSEQ multiplex PCR; TCRdb lists only in-frame clones, some missing. The sample lists over 2 million clones; roughly 92% were seen once. The sequencing sample was made of naive CD4+ T cells from PBMCs. Subset indicated: CD45RA+ positively selected. The receptor set was obtained from a man younger than 35 in good health. Some clones in this sample may be carry-over from other donors' samples.

The chain joins TRBV7-3 to TRBJ2-1; weak D call: TRBD1 (7 bases). CDR3 length equals 16 residues. V lost 8 bases, J lost 0 bases, and 17 bases lay in between. The germline CDR1 and CDR2 sequences are SGHTA and FQGTGA. The CDR3 nucleotides are TGTGCCAGCGGGTTCGGGGGACAGAGCTCCTACAATGAGCAGTTCTTC. The encoded protein is CASGFGGQSSYNEQFF.

V usage is TRBV2 and J usage is TRBJ2-3, with D maybe TRBD1 (5 bases). The germline CDR1 and CDR2 sequences are SNHLY and FYNNEI. CDR3 length equals 15 residues. Trimming shortened V by 6 bases and J by 2 bases, and 15 bases separated the two germline ends. CDR3 sequence: CASSLGRKDTDTQYF. CDR3 in DNA: TGTGCCAGCAGCCTGGGGCGGAAAGACACAGATACGCAGTATTTT. The full variable domain, completed using reference TRBV2 and TRBJ2-3, is EPEVTQTPSHQVTQMGQEVILRCVPISNHLYFYWYRQILGQKVEFLVSFYNNEISEKSEIFDDQFSVERPDGSNFTLKIRSTKLEDSAMYFCASSLGRKDTDTQYFGPGTRLTVL.

The chain links TRBV13 to TRBJ1-2, with 8 bases identical to TRBD1. Germline V lookup: CDR1 PRHDT, CDR2 FYEKMQ (reference sequence). This CDR3 comprises 15 residues. V lost 5 bases to trimming and J lost 8 bases; unmatched junction nucleotides: 13. CDR3 loop: CASSASLDRVNGYTF. DNA for the CDR3: TGTGCCAGCAGCGCCTCGTTGGACAGGGTGAACGGCTACACCTTC.

The chain combines TRBV30 with TRBJ2-7; either TRBD1 or TRBD2 may supply D (5 bases each). V was pared by 2 bases and J by 9 bases, with 17 bases between. The CDR3 runs to 13 residues. Germline CDR1 and CDR2: GTSNPN and SVGIG (reference sequence). The CDR3 sequence is CAWSSRPGDVQYF. Written as DNA, the CDR3 is TGTGCCTGGAGTTCACGGCCCGGGGACGTGCAGTACTTC.

To note about this clone: Other DNA sequences in this sample translate to the same CDR3. The chain employs TRBV5-1 and TRBJ2-1, with D uncertain. The CDR3 runs to 13 residues. Germline-derived CDR1 and CDR2 are SGHRS and YFSETQ. The V end was cut by 0 bases, the J end by 3 bases, with 4 bases between. CDR3: CASSLESYNEQFF. CDR3 nucleotide sequence: TGCGCCAGCAGCTTGGAGAGCTACAATGAGCAGTTCTTC.

This clone was counted once. The V call is TRBV6-5, the J call TRBJ1-1; the D gene is possibly TRBD1 (6 bases). The CDR3 runs 15 residues. Germline CDR1 is MNHEY and CDR2 is SVGAGI. The ends were cut back, 6 bases at V and 5 bases at J, with 19 bases in the middle. The CDR3 is CASSPGTLIATEAFF. The CDR3 nucleotides read TGTGCCAGCAGCCCCGGGACACTAATTGCAACTGAAGCTTTCTTT.

V gene TRBV5-1 combines with J gene TRBJ2-7, with 12 positions matching TRBD2. Germline CDR1 reads SGHRS; CDR2 reads YFSETQ. Unmatched junction bases numbered 10, after V lost 0 bases and J lost 9 bases. The length of the CDR3 is 16 residues. The chain's CDR3 is CASSLGLAGDPPGQYF. The CDR3 nucleotides are TGCGCCAGCAGCTTGGGACTAGCGGGAGACCCACCTGGGCAGTACTTC.

The chain joins TRBV28 to TRBJ1-4; D perhaps matches TRBD1 (5 bases). V was trimmed by 4 bases and J by 12 bases, leaving 12 bases between them. The CDR3 has 12 residues. Per germline, CDR1 MDHEN and CDR2 SYDVKM. CDR3 in amino acids: CASSYGGGQLFF. The DNA for the CDR3 is TGTGCCAGCAGTTATGGGGGGGGACAACTGTTTTTT. The variable domain in full, with the rest retrieved from reference TRBV28 and TRBJ1-4, is DVKVTQSSRYLVKRTGEKVFLECVQDMDHENMFWYRQDPGLGLRLIYFSYDVKMKEKGDIPEGYSVSREKKERFSLILESASTNQTSMYLCASSYGGGQLFFGSGTQLSVL.

The chain combines TRBV18 with TRBJ1-5, with 7 bases lining up with TRBD1. From germline, CDR1 is KGHSH and CDR2 LQKENI. The CDR3 is 15 amino acids. Losses at the gene ends were 5 bases for V and 2 bases for J; bases not matched to a gene: 6. CDR3 sequence reads: CASSMGQIRNQPQHF. The CDR3 DNA reads TGTGCCAGCTCAATGGGACAGATTCGCAATCAGCCCCAGCATTTT. Full variable domain (rest looked up from reference TRBV18 and TRBJ1-5): NAGVMQNPRHLVRRRGQEARLRCSPMKGHSHVYWYRQLPEEGLKFMVYLQKENIIDESGMPKERFSAEFPKEGPSILRIQQVVRGDSAAYFCASSMGQIRNQPQHFGDGTRLSIL.

V usage is TRBV10-3 and J usage is TRBJ2-2; D call uncertain. The CDR3 covers 14 residues. Trimming pared 0 bases from V and 6 bases from J, leaving 8 bases between. Germline V gene lookup returns CDR1 ENHRY and CDR2 SYGVKD. This CDR3 is CAISESPAAGELFF. Here the CDR3 DNA reads TGTGCCATCAGTGAGTCGCCGGCGGCCGGGGAGCTGTTTTTT.